This T cell receptor beta chain derives from a study of graft-versus-host responses after intestinal transplantation (dated by TCRdb to the early 2020s). Looking at the study overall: The transplants that recipients got were multivisceral, liver-intestinal, or isolated intestinal. A peak of at least 4% donor T cells among recipient peripheral blood mononuclear cells was the definition used for donor T cell macrochimerism. All recipients received anti-thymocyte globulin induction followed by maintenance tacrolimus and steroids for about three years. Of the roughly 26 intestinal transplant recipients enrolled in the cohort, one of whom was a retransplant, a few patients without pretransplant specimens were excluded. Instead of going to the commercial service, samples from a few later patients were sequenced in-house on an Illumina MiSeq and processed with MiXCR. Alloreactive clones were identified by sequencing pre-transplant mixed lymphocyte reaction products and comparing them with unstimulated pre-transplant donor and recipient T cells. After intestinal transplantation, graft-versus-host and host-versus-graft alloreactive T cell clones were followed in the graft, circulation and bone marrow using bulk TCR-beta CDR3 sequencing. What the research found in general, with its limitations: Early after transplant, declines in HvG clones were associated with peak levels of circulating GvH clones. Conclusions were limited by the relatively low number and heterogeneity of intestinal transplant patients. In the allografts of patients with donor T cell macrochimerism, GvH to HvG T cell clonal ratios were high. GvH clones turned up in recipient bone marrow, with some appearing earlier in ileal mucosa or blood, a pattern consistent with an intestinal mucosal origin.

Dithiothreitol, EDTA incubations and collagenase D digestion were used to isolate intraepithelial and lamina propria lymphocytes from graft specimens. Serial intestinal graft biopsy specimens collected up to 600 days after transplant underwent bulk TCR-beta sequencing. CDR1 and CDR2, per the germline V gene, are MGHRA and YSYEKL. Its CDR3 holds 15 amino acids, cysteine through phenylalanine. This entry keeps only the CDR3 DNA: 45 bases, framed from base 1. About this clone itself: Its recognized antigen is unknown. At one end the junction does not follow the germline gene, possibly because of a read error.

Library preparation was by the immunoSEQ multiplex PCR assay. For most patients, high-throughput TCR-beta CDR3 sequencing of genomic DNA was performed by Adaptive Biotechnologies. Per the original workflow: Adaptive's ImmunoSEQ software supplied the TCR sequencing data for 15 to 20 patients, while MiXCR and VDJtools were used to process a few other patients. CDR3 nucleotide sequences shared between donor and recipient were removed because the origin of such sequences could not be assigned. At least 2-fold expansion over unstimulated cells and a minimum CFSE-low frequency of 0.002% (template counts) or 0.001% (read counts) were required for clones to be classified as alloreactive. Mappable clones were those detected in sequenced pre-transplant spleen, lymph node, or MLR CFSE-low populations of the donor or recipient. Cumulative frequency of alloreactive clones was calculated as a percentage of all sequences weighted by copy number. Entries here come from immuneACCESS through TCRdb and include only in-frame sequences with V and J called. Some clones fail to appear in such tables; in the studies checked, an unresolved V gene covers under half of the shortfall, and the cause of the remainder is unknown. D and trimming were read from the DNA, whereas the V and J calls and clone size are those reported in that table. For this sample the table gives about 63,000 clones, of which 75% to 90% were detected only once. The ten largest clones take up around 1.8% of the sample.

The TCR comes from a human patient who received an intestinal transplant, so some T cells may come from the graft donor. The source material was ileum tissue, sampled less than 400 days after transplant. The rearrangement joined TRBV4-1 to TRBJ2-7, and possibly TRBD2, on 5 matching bases. Here the CDR3 is given as CASSQDVTGSYEQYF. The base sequence is TGTGCCAGCAGCCAAGATGTAACGGGGTCATACGAGCAGTACTTC.